Following are 11 T cell receptor beta chains from one sample sequenced in a study of T cell responses to AZD1222 COVID-19 vaccine. Using immunoSEQ multiplex PCR, the repertoire was profiled, and TCRdb retains in-frame clones only, with some absent. The sample contains approximately 190,000 clones, roughly 90% of which appear only once. The source material was peripheral blood, sampled on day 0 of AZD1222 vaccination. These receptors all come from an adult in good health.

The J gene is TRBJ2-7, the V gene TRBV28, with 7 bases identical to TRBD1. CDR1 is MDHEN and CDR2 is SYDVKM in the germline V gene. The CDR3 sequence is 18 residues long. After removal of 3 bases from V and 0 bases from J, the junction contained 14 bases not matched to a gene. The CDR3 here is CASSFLITKGDSSYEQYF. The CDR3 DNA sequence: TGTGCCAGCAGTTTCCTTATAACTAAGGGGGACAGCTCCTACGAGCAGTACTTC.

V and J are TRBV12-3 or TRBV12-4 and TRBJ1-2, with no clear D. The CDR3 covers 13 residues. Trimming took off 6 bases at V and 8 bases at J, with 16 bases between the two ends. The CDR3 DNA follows: TGTGCCAGCAGCCCGGCACCCTTGAAAGGCTACACCTTC. Its translation: CASSPAPLKGYTF.

CDR3 DNA sequence: TGCGCCAGCAGCCCGCGGACAGATTACTATGGCTACACCTTC. This codes for CASSPRTDYYGYTF. The rearrangement uses TRBV5-1 and TRBJ1-2, with a possible D match to TRBD1 (6 bases). Trimming shortened V by 4 bases and J by 3 bases, and 13 bases separated the two germline ends. The CDR3 has 14 amino acids. Germline V gives CDR1 SGHRS, CDR2 YFSETQ.

This chain connects TRBV5-1 to TRBJ2-2; 8 bases agree with TRBD2. The CDR3 is 15 amino acids. The V and J ends lost 6 bases and 0 bases, in that order; junction bases with no gene match: 4. CDR1 is SGHRS, CDR2 YFSETQ, per germline. The CDR3 reads CASTTGLANTGELFF. CDR3 DNA sequence: TGCGCCAGCACGACGGGACTAGCGAACACCGGGGAGCTGTTTTTT.

V gene TRBV5-4 combines with J gene TRBJ1-6, with 10 bases that match TRBD1. This CDR3 region has 15 residues. The germline V gene encodes CDR1 SGHNT and CDR2 YYREEE (reference sequence). The J segment lost 7 bases and the V segment lost 4 bases, leaving 5 bases of the junction unmatched. The CDR3 sequence: CASSTDRGRNSPLHF. In nucleotides, the CDR3 is TGTGCCAGCAGCACCGACAGGGGGCGGAATTCACCCCTCCACTTT.

The J gene is TRBJ2-3, the V gene TRBV5-4; weak D call: TRBD1 (6 bases). The germline V gene encodes CDR1 SGHNT and CDR2 YYREEE (reference sequence). The CDR3 is 14 residues long. V was pared by 0 bases and J by 4 bases, with 9 bases between. CDR3 DNA: TGTGCCAGCAGCTTGGATAAGGGGGCAGATACGCAGTATTTT. It codes for CASSLDKGADTQYF.

V and J are TRBV11-2 and TRBJ1-6; TRBD1 aligns across 8 bases. The CDR3 covers 17 residues. After removal of 0 bases from V and 0 bases from J, the junction contained 1 base not matched to a gene. CDR1 and CDR2 from the germline V gene are SGHAT and FQNNGV. The CDR3 coding sequence is TGTGCCAGCAGCTTAGACGACAGGGGCTCCTATAATTCACCCCTCCACTTT. Protein sequence: CASSLDDRGSYNSPLHF.

The chain recombines TRBV3-1 (or the pseudogene TRBV3-2) with TRBJ2-7; 12 nucleotides match TRBD1. V lost 4 bases and J lost 5; bases outside the gene matches: 6. The CDR3 has 15 residues. Germline values: CDR1 LGHDT, CDR2 YNNKEL (reference sequence). This chain's CDR3 is CASSLPGQGAHEQYF. DNA for the CDR3: TGTGCCAGCAGCCTACCGGGACAGGGGGCTCACGAGCAGTACTTC.

This clone was observed once. The V gene is TRBV19, the J gene TRBJ1-4, with D possibly being TRBD1 (6 bases). The CDR3 is 17 residues long. CDR1 and CDR2 from the germline V gene are LNHDA and SQIVND (reference sequence). V dropped 7 bases and J dropped 7 bases, with 25 bases sitting between them. CDR3 protein: CASTTIYTRDTAEKLFF. The CDR3 DNA reads TGTGCCAGTACTACTATCTACACTCGGGACACGGCTGAAAAACTGTTTTTT.

V gene TRBV10-3 combines with J gene TRBJ2-7; D ambiguous. Trimming shortened V by 7 bases and J by 0 bases, and 7 bases separated the two germline ends. This CDR3 comprises 12 residues. Germline V gene lookup returns CDR1 ENHRY and CDR2 SYGVKD. The chain's CDR3 is CAITRSSYEQYF. The CDR3 DNA follows: TGTGCCATCACCAGGAGCTCCTACGAGCAGTACTTC.

CDR3 sequence reads: CASSQQAPLHF. DNA for the CDR3: TGCGCCAGCAGCCAACAGGCACCCCTCCACTTT. The gene calls are TRBV5-1 and TRBJ1-6; D may be TRBD1 (5 bases). The CDR3 loop spans 11 amino acids. The germline V and J ends were trimmed by 4 bases and 11 bases, with 7 bases remaining between them. Germline assignment: CDR1 SGHRS and CDR2 YFSETQ.